The 3 T cell receptor beta chains below come from one sample, sequenced in a study of blood T cells in healthy people across ages (dated by TCRdb to the mid-2010s). The library was prepared using 5' RACE. The sequencer was an Illumina HiSeq 2500. The second PCR ran for about 6 to 12 cycles and used a J-beta primer mix along with a sample-barcoded 5' primer. The raw public data were reprocessed by TCRdb itself: fastp quality trimming at Q25, MiXCR clonotype calling, in-frame beta chains only. Here each entry gathers all rows of one CDR3 protein and keeps the most common genes and DNA. A total of about 760,000 distinct CDR3 sequences appear in this sample, roughly 50% of them only once. Roughly 24% of the sample is held by the ten biggest clonotypes. The sample was blood. Receptors originate from a middle-aged man in good health.

This chain links TRBV24-1 with TRBJ2-1; 8 positions agree with TRBD2. In germline, CDR1 is KGHDR, CDR2 SFDVKD. J was trimmed by 7 bases and V by 4 bases; bases with no gene match: 11. The CDR3 spans 16 residues. For the CDR3, the DNA is TGTGCCACCAGTGACCCCGGGACTAGGCGTAAGAATGAGCAGTTCTTC. It yields the protein CATSDPGTRRKNEQFF.

J is TRBJ2-5 and V is TRBV3-1; possibly TRBD2 for D (6 bases). The CDR3 contains 15 residues. V lost 4 bases and J 1 base, leaving 13 bases between the germline ends. Germline V CDR1 and CDR2: LGHDT, YNNKEL (reference sequence). The CDR3 DNA is TGTGCCAGCAGCCCAGCCGTTAGCGGCCAAGAGACCCAGTACTTC. Its translation: CASSPAVSGQETQYF.

For this clonotype: One end of the junction does not line up with germline, which may come from a read error. The V call is TRBV6-2 or TRBV6-3, the J call TRBJ1-1, with D perhaps matching TRBD1 (6 bases). The CDR3 sequence is 15 residues long. Looked up from germline, CDR1 is MNHEY and CDR2 is SVGEGT. CDR3 sequence: CASSRGGQVKTEAFF. CDR3 nucleotides: TGTGCCAGCAGCCGAGGGGGGCAGGTGAAGACTGAAGCTTTCTTT.